Sequencing of this T cell receptor (beta chain) was carried out in a study of post-analysis software for immune sequencing data. Across the whole study: Patients with relapsing-remitting, secondary progressive and progressive-relapsing multiple sclerosis courses were all represented. General study results and limits: Multiple sclerosis patients showed significantly lower normalized Chao1 diversity than controls did. Controls showed lower frequencies than patients for five TRBV segments, and TRBV5-6, TRBV5-1 and TRBV20-1 were among these. Under the F measure, samples that were prepared in one batch clustered strongly together.

V was pared by 0 bases and J by 0 bases, with 9 bases between. This CDR3 is built from 14 residues. In germline, CDR1 is SQVTM, CDR2 ANQGSEA. Unique molecular identifiers tagged the TCR beta cDNA libraries. Some 500,000 cDNA molecules were recovered from an input of 1 to 10 million T cells. TCRdb independently ran MiXCR on the PCR reads; one entry per CDR3 protein. The table has approximately 730,000 distinct CDR3 sequences, roughly 27% seen once. A few counts support this clonotype. Its cognate antigen is unknown. The sequence was collected from a girl under 18 with multiple sclerosis. The rearrangement links TRBV29-1 to TRBJ2-7, with D hard to call. Sample: blood. This CDR3 is CSVEDPVLSYEQYF. The CDR3 region has the DNA TGCAGCGTTGAAGACCCGGTACTCTCCTACGAGCAGTACTTC.